The clone carrying this T cell receptor beta chain showed up just a few times. Antigen unknown. This sample was taken from a study of cytomegalovirus exposure and HLA in healthy donors. Study results and limitations: Across donors, presence/absence analyses took sequencing depth to be roughly uniform. A likely sequencing artifact accounted for one observed cluster of highly shared sequence variants. A later analysis, which compared TCR beta chains of equal frequency, found the HLA-associated ones more clonally expanded.

V gave up 1 base and J gave up 7 bases; unmatched junction bases: 3. Per germline, CDR1 SQVTM and CDR2 ANQGSEA. CDR3 length: 12 residues. This PCR relied on a set of 60 Vbeta primers and 13 Jbeta primers. TCRdb's copy holds only in-frame clones and misses some; the assay was immunoSEQ multiplex PCR. The sample has approximately 110,000 clones; 76% are singletons. The chain couples TRBV29-1 to TRBJ2-7; 8 nucleotides match TRBD1. This TCR came from a woman aged 50 to 65 in good health and CMV-seropositive. The sequencing sample was made of PBMCs. CDR3 sequence: CSVEGQGREQYF. The CDR3 region has the DNA TGCAGCGTTGAAGGACAGGGGAGGGAGCAGTACTTC.